The clone carrying this T cell receptor beta chain was seen just once. The antigen remains unidentified. TCRdb re-called the 5' RACE reads through MiXCR, storing one row per CDR3 protein. The sample records about 660,000 distinct CDR3 sequences, 8.6% being singletons. This sample is drawn from a study of identical twins. The CDR3 length is 13 residues. V was pared by 11 bases and J by 6 bases, with 16 bases between. Germline assignment: CDR1 SGHAT and CDR2 FQNNGV. General observations from the study: Partly confounded zero-insertion analyses could result from invariant MAIT and iNKT cells. Out-of-frame alpha sequences that twins shared showed excess low generation probability.

These data were likewise used in another study, on yellow fever vaccine responses in identical twins.

This TCR was sampled from a woman under 30 in good health. The sequencing sample was made of PBMCs. The V and J genes are TRBV11-2 and TRBJ2-2; D is possibly TRBD1 or TRBD2 (5 bases each). The CDR3 region has the DNA TGTGCCGGCCGGGACCCCGAGGCCGGGGAGCTGTTTTTT. Translating it yields CAGRDPEAGELFF.